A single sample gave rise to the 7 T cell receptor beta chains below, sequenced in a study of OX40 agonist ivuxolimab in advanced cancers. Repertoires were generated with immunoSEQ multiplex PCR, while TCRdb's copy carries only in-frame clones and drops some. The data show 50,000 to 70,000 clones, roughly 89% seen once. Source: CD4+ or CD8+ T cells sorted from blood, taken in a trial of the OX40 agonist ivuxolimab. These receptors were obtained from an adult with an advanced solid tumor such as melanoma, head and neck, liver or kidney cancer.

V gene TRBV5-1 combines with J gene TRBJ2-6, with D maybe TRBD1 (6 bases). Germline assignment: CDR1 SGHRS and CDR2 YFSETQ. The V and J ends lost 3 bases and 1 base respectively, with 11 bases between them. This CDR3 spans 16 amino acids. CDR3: CASSYLQGSGANVLTF. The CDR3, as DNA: TGCGCCAGCAGCTACCTACAGGGATCTGGGGCCAACGTCCTGACTTTC.

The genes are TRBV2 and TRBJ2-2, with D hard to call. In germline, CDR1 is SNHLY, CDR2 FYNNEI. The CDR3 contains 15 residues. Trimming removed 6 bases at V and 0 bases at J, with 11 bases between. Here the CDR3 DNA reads TGTGCCAGCAGAGCGTATACCGCGAACACCGGGGAGCTGTTTTTT. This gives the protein CASRAYTANTGELFF.

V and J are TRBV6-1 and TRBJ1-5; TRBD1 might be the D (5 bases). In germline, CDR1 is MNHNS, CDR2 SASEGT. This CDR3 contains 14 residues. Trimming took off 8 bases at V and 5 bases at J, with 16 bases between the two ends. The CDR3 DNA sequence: TGTGCCAGCGAGGGACCCAGAAATGATCAGCCCCAGCATTTT. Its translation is CASEGPRNDQPQHF.

The chain's CDR3 is CASSGTSGIQETQYF. The CDR3 DNA follows: TGTGCCAGCAGTGGGACTAGCGGGATCCAAGAGACCCAGTACTTC. The chain carries TRBV6-5 and TRBJ2-5, with 13 bases aligning to TRBD2. V was pared by 5 bases and J by 1 base, with 1 base of the junction left unmatched. The CDR3 is 15 amino acids. Germline V gives CDR1 MNHEY, CDR2 SVGAGI.

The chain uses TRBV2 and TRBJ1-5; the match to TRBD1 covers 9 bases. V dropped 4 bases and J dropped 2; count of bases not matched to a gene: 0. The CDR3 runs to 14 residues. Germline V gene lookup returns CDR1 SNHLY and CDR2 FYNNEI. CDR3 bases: TGTGCCAGCAGTGGGACAGGGGGCAATCAGCCCCAGCATTTT. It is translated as CASSGTGGNQPQHF.

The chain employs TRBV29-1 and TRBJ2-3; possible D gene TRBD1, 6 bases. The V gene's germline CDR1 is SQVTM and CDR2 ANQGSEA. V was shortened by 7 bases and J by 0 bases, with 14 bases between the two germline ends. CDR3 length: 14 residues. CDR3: CSARGRRSTDTQYF. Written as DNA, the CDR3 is TGCAGCGCCAGGGGCCGACGGAGCACAGATACGCAGTATTTT.

The chain's CDR3 is CASSIRFRTSGKSHEQFF. The CDR3 nucleotides are TGTGCCAGTAGTATCCGCTTTCGGACTAGCGGGAAGAGTCATGAGCAGTTCTTC. The V and J genes are TRBV19 and TRBJ2-1, with 12 positions matching TRBD2. V was pared by 3 bases and J by 8 bases, with 14 bases of the junction left unmatched. The CDR3 contains 18 residues. CDR1 and CDR2 (germline): LNHDA, SQIVND (reference sequence).